Presented here are 28 T cell receptor beta chains from one specimen sequenced in a study of blood T cell repertoires in COVID-19. Only in-frame clones appear in the TCRdb table, and some are missing; sequencing was by immunoSEQ multiplex PCR. The sample carries around 71,000 clones, about 85% recorded once. The specimen sequenced was peripheral blood. These receptors came from an older man with acute or convalescent COVID-19.

This sequence joins TRBV19 and TRBJ1-2; 7 bases match TRBD1. Germline assignment: CDR1 LNHDA and CDR2 SQIVND (reference sequence). The CDR3 has 13 amino acids. Germline trimming cut 8 bases from V and 6 bases from J; bases unmatched to any gene: 9. The DNA for the CDR3 is TGTGCCAGTCGCCCGGGACAGAATCATGGCTACACCTTC. Translated, it gives CASRPGQNHGYTF.

J is TRBJ2-5 and V is TRBV12-5; D is unclear. The CDR3 totals 15 residues. V lost 4 bases to trimming and J lost 3 bases, with 15 bases between them. The V gene's germline CDR1 is LGHNT and CDR2 FRNRAP. The CDR3 sequence is CASGSPLTGEETQYF. The CDR3, as DNA: TGTGCTAGTGGTTCCCCTTTAACTGGAGAAGAGACCCAGTACTTC.

This chain joins TRBV14 and TRBJ2-7, with 10 nucleotides matching TRBD2. With V trimmed by 1 base and J by 4 bases, 4 bases remained unmatched. The CDR3 length is 15 residues. Per germline, CDR1 SGHDN and CDR2 FVKESK. CDR3 in amino acids: CASSQGRTSGYEQYF. CDR3 DNA sequence: TGTGCCAGCAGCCAAGGCCGGACTAGCGGTTACGAGCAGTACTTC.

The chain recombines TRBV4-3 with TRBJ2-3; a possible D gene is TRBD2 (7 bases). Germline V gene sequence: CDR1 LGHNA, CDR2 YSLEER. This CDR3 has 16 amino acids. V was clipped by 4 bases and J by 5 bases, with 19 bases between them. The CDR3 loop is CASSPSLGGPIDTQYF. DNA of the CDR3: TGCGCCAGCAGCCCGAGCTTGGGGGGGCCGATAGATACGCAGTATTTT.

The chain is built from TRBV4-1 and TRBJ1-4, with D possibly being TRBD1 (5 bases). The germline V gene encodes CDR1 MGHRA and CDR2 YSYEKL. V was cut by 3 bases and J by 4 bases, with 12 bases left in between. The CDR3 consists of 15 residues. The CDR3 region is CASSQEGALNEKLFF. DNA for the CDR3: TGCGCCAGCAGCCAGGAAGGGGCTCTTAATGAAAAACTGTTTTTT.

V usage is TRBV7-9 and J usage is TRBJ2-3; 7 bases align to TRBD2. CDR1 SEHNR and CDR2 FQNEAQ come from the germline V gene (reference sequence). The CDR3 is 16 residues long. With V trimmed by 7 bases and J by 4 bases, 14 bases remained unmatched. The DNA for the CDR3 is TGTGCCAGCAAAGGCCGGCCAGCGGGGAGGTCAGATACGCAGTATTTT. This gives the protein CASKGRPAGRSDTQYF.

There are a few counts of this clone. The V call is TRBV5-6, the J call TRBJ1-4; 9 bases are shared with TRBD1. The CDR3 is made up of 15 amino acids. Per the germline V gene, CDR1 is SGHDT and CDR2 is YYEEEE. The V segment lost 3 bases and the J segment 5 bases; nucleotides outside the gene matches: 5. The CDR3 DNA is TGTGCCAGCAGCTCCGGGACAGGGCGGAATGAAAAACTGTTTTTT. The encoded protein is CASSSGTGRNEKLFF.

This sequence joins TRBV5-5 and TRBJ2-5, with 11 bases aligning to TRBD2. CDR1 is SGHKS, CDR2 YYEKEE, per germline (reference sequence). Trimming at V came to 1 base and at J to 5 bases, leaving 7 bases not matched to a gene. The CDR3 has 16 amino acids. CDR3 sequence: CASSLQLAGEWETQYF. The CDR3 DNA sequence: TGTGCCAGCAGCTTGCAACTAGCGGGAGAGTGGGAGACCCAGTACTTC.

V usage is TRBV2 and J usage is TRBJ2-3; 10 positions match TRBD2. With V trimmed by 8 bases and J by 6 bases, 11 bases remained unmatched. Germline loops: CDR1 SNHLY, CDR2 FYNNEI. The CDR3 extends over 15 amino acids. In DNA, the CDR3 is TGTGCCAGCCGGATAGCGGGAGGTTCTTTCGATACGCAGTATTTT. Translation gives CASRIAGGSFDTQYF.

CDR3 sequence reads: CASSSPGLAPGELFF. DNA for the CDR3: TGTGCCAGCAGTTCGCCGGGACTAGCGCCCGGGGAGCTGTTTTTT. The chain recombines TRBV6-5 with TRBJ2-2; 10 nucleotides align to TRBD2. V was pared by 4 bases and J by 6 bases, with 5 bases of the junction left unmatched. The CDR3 consists of 15 residues. Germline V gives CDR1 MNHEY, CDR2 SVGAGI.

The V gene is TRBV5-1, the J gene TRBJ2-3, with no clear D. V lost 0 bases and J lost 1, with 12 bases in between. The germline CDR1 and CDR2 sequences are SGHRS and YFSETQ. The CDR3 runs to 16 residues. CDR3 region: CASSLADRVGTDTQYF. DNA of the CDR3: TGCGCCAGCAGCTTGGCCGACCGGGTGGGCACAGATACGCAGTATTTT. Supplemented by reference TRBV5-1 and TRBJ2-3, the full variable domain reads KAGVTQTPRYLIKTRGQQVTLSCSPISGHRSVSWYQQTPGQGLQFLFEYFSETQRNKGNFPGRFSGRQFSNSRSEMNVSTLELGDSALYLCASSLADRVGTDTQYFGPGTRLTVL.

The chain carries TRBV19 and TRBJ2-7; 7 bases fit TRBD1. J lost 5 bases, V lost 10 bases, and 8 bases had no gene match. The germline V gene encodes CDR1 LNHDA and CDR2 SQIVND (reference sequence). The CDR3 sequence is 12 residues long. The CDR3 DNA reads TGTGCCATATTCCGGGACAGAGACGAGCAGTACTTC. This translates into CAIFRDRDEQYF. The full variable domain, with the rest looked up from reference TRBV19 and TRBJ2-7, is DGGITQSPKYLFRKEGQNVTLSCEQNLNHDAMYWYRQDPGQGLRLIYYSQIVNDFQKGDIAEGYSVSREKKESFPLTVTSAQKNPTAFYLCAIFRDRDEQYFGPGTRLTVT.

This chain uses TRBV28 with TRBJ1-1; D call uncertain. This CDR3 is built from 14 residues. The V end was cut by 2 bases, the J end by 7 bases, with 14 bases between. CDR1 MDHEN and CDR2 SYDVKM come from the germline V gene. The CDR3 DNA reads TGTGCCAGCAGTTTAACGGAGGCCTTCGGTGAAGCTTTCTTT. It encodes CASSLTEAFGEAFF. Looking up the rest from reference TRBV28 and TRBJ1-1 gives the full variable domain: DVKVTQSSRYLVKRTGEKVFLECVQDMDHENMFWYRQDPGLGLRLIYFSYDVKMKEKGDIPEGYSVSREKKERFSLILESASTNQTSMYLCASSLTEAFGEAFFGQGTRLTVV.

The chain recombines TRBV4-3 with TRBJ2-3, with a tentative D call TRBD2 (5 bases). Trimming removed 0 bases at V and 1 base at J, with 14 bases between. CDR3 length: 17 residues. From germline, CDR1 is LGHNA and CDR2 YSLEER. In nucleotides, the CDR3 is TGCGCCAGCAGCCAAGAGTTTCGGGGAATGCGCACAGATACGCAGTATTTT. Protein product: CASSQEFRGMRTDTQYF.

The chain is built from TRBV19 and TRBJ2-1; possibly TRBD1 for D (5 bases). Germline CDR1 and CDR2: LNHDA and SQIVND (reference sequence). The CDR3 totals 15 residues. V shed 7 bases and J shed 6 bases, with 19 bases lying between them. In DNA, the CDR3 is TGTGCCAGTACTACGTCCCAACGAGACAGCAATGAGCAGTTCTTC. Its protein product is CASTTSQRDSNEQFF.

V gene TRBV2 combines with J gene TRBJ1-4, with 8 bases that match TRBD1. The CDR3 is 14 residues long. Germline V CDR1 and CDR2: SNHLY, FYNNEI. V was clipped by 6 bases and J by 7 bases; unmatched bases: 7. The CDR3 sequence: CASRHRDRREKLFF. The CDR3 nucleotides are TGTGCCAGCAGGCACCGGGACAGGCGTGAAAAACTGTTTTTT.

The gene calls are TRBV6-2 or TRBV6-3 and TRBJ2-2, with D tentatively TRBD2 (5 bases). Germline CDR1 and CDR2: MNHEY and SVGEGT. This CDR3 is 16 amino acids long. V was cut by 2 bases and J by 2 bases, with 12 bases left in between. The CDR3 DNA reads TGTGCCAGCAGTTACACTAGGGATGCCAACACCGGGGAGCTGTTTTTT. This codes for CASSYTRDANTGELFF.

In this sample, this clone turned up once. This sequence joins TRBV6-5 and TRBJ2-3, with 8 nucleotides matching TRBD2. There are 15 residues in the CDR3. Germline loops: CDR1 MNHEY, CDR2 SVGAGI. V was pared by 6 bases and J by 5 bases, with 10 bases of the junction left unmatched. The CDR3 DNA reads as TGTGCCAGCAGCCCGAGCGGGAGCGTTGGAGATACGCAGTATTTT. This gives the protein CASSPSGSVGDTQYF.

The V and J genes are TRBV5-1 and TRBJ1-1; 8 bases match TRBD1. With V trimmed by 3 bases and J by 1 base, 5 bases remained unmatched. Germline lookup yields CDR1 SGHRS and CDR2 YFSETQ. The CDR3 totals 15 residues. In DNA, the CDR3 is TGCGCCAGCAGCTCGAGACAGGGGCGGAACACTGAAGCTTTCTTT. This sequence encodes CASSSRQGRNTEAFF.

V usage is TRBV9 and J usage is TRBJ1-4; 7 bases map to TRBD1. V gave up 4 bases and J gave up 2 bases; unmatched junction bases: 5. Per the germline V gene, CDR1 is SGDLS and CDR2 is YYNGEE. The CDR3 runs to 15 residues. The CDR3 sequence is CASSTRQGTNEKLFF. The CDR3 nucleotides read TGTGCCAGCAGCACAAGACAGGGCACTAATGAAAAACTGTTTTTT.

The CDR3, as DNA: TGTGCCTGGGACAGGGGTTTGTACACCGGGGAGCTGTTTTTT. Translating gives CAWDRGLYTGELFF. V gene TRBV30 combines with J gene TRBJ2-2; 8 positions match TRBD1. CDR1 is GTSNPN and CDR2 is SVGIG in the germline V gene (reference sequence). The CDR3 contains 14 residues. Trimming removed 5 bases from V and 3 bases from J; junction bases left unmatched: 5.

V is TRBV2 and J is TRBJ2-6; D is perhaps TRBD1 (5 bases). The ends were cut back, 4 bases at V and 0 bases at J, with 13 bases in the middle. The germline CDR1 and CDR2 sequences are SNHLY and FYNNEI. This CDR3 region has 17 residues. Here the CDR3 reads CASSGTRATSGANVLTF. In nucleotides, the CDR3 is TGTGCCAGCAGTGGTACCAGGGCGACCTCTGGGGCCAACGTCCTGACTTTC.

The genes are TRBV19 and TRBJ1-6, with D unclear. V lost 10 bases and J 0 bases, leaving 22 bases between the germline ends. CDR1 LNHDA and CDR2 SQIVND come from the germline V gene (reference sequence). This CDR3 is 18 amino acids long. CDR3 DNA: TGTGCCACCCATGCGGGGTCCAGATCAGGCTCCTATAATTCACCCCTCCACTTT. Translating gives CATHAGSRSGSYNSPLHF.

The genes are TRBV27 and TRBJ1-2; D is unclear. V lost 6 bases and J lost 8, with 28 bases in between. The CDR3 length is 17 residues. Per the germline V gene, CDR1 is MNHEY and CDR2 is SMNVEV (reference sequence). CDR3 region: CASSPTPLTRPPWGYTF. CDR3 bases: TGTGCCAGCAGCCCAACCCCCCTGACACGGCCCCCCTGGGGCTACACCTTC.

This clone appeared a few times. The V gene is TRBV3-1 (or the pseudogene TRBV3-2), the J gene TRBJ2-3; maybe TRBD2 (6 bases). This CDR3 contains 14 residues. Germline V gene lookup returns CDR1 LGHDT and CDR2 YNNKEL (reference sequence). Trimming shortened V by 6 bases and J by 2 bases, and 12 bases separated the two germline ends. This CDR3 is CASSQTRATDTQYF. CDR3 sequence (DNA): TGTGCCAGCAGTCAGACTAGGGCCACAGATACGCAGTATTTT.

V and J are TRBV29-1 and TRBJ1-1; 11 positions agree with TRBD1. V trimming: 1 base; J trimming: 5 bases; junction bases outside the gene matches: 3. CDR1 is SQVTM and CDR2 is ANQGSEA in the germline V gene. The CDR3 spans 14 residues. The CDR3 region has the DNA TGCAGCGTTGAAGGGGACAGGGGGAGGACTGAAGCTTTCTTT. It translates to CSVEGDRGRTEAFF.

The chain employs TRBV3-1 (or the pseudogene TRBV3-2) and TRBJ2-7; perhaps TRBD1 as D (5 bases). Germline V gene lookup returns CDR1 LGHDT and CDR2 YNNKEL (reference sequence). Between the trimmed V and J ends, which lost 4 bases and 2 bases, there was a span of 12 bases. The CDR3 is 14 residues long. In nucleotides, the CDR3 is TGTGCCAGCAGCCCAAGACAGATTCCCTACGAGCAGTACTTC. Its translation: CASSPRQIPYEQYF.

This clone is medium-sized within its sample. The DNA for the CDR3 is TGTGCCAGCAGTTCCTCCGGACAGGGTAAAGAGACCCAGTACTTC. This translates into CASSSSGQGKETQYF. The rearrangement uses TRBV28 and TRBJ2-5, with 8 bases fitting TRBD1. The CDR3 is made up of 15 amino acids. CDR1 MDHEN and CDR2 SYDVKM come from the germline V gene. V lost 4 bases to trimming and J lost 3 bases; unmatched junction nucleotides: 7.